This TCR beta chain derives from a study of T cells in Graves' hyperthyroidism and ophthalmopathy. Amplification targeted TCR beta CDR3 regions from RNA transcripts. Researchers ran a first-round RT-PCR on the TCR CDR3 using the HTBI primer set. TCRdb re-derived calls from the multiplex PCR reads in MiXCR, one entry per CDR3 protein. The sample lists approximately 720,000 distinct CDR3 sequences, over 15% occurring once. Germline V gives CDR1 ENHRY, CDR2 SYGVKD. The V segment lost 4 bases and the J segment 5 bases; nucleotides outside the gene matches: 7. The CDR3 is 16 residues long. This sequence originates from a woman aged 45-59 years with Graves' hyperthyroidism that later progressed to Graves' ophthalmopathy. This chain links TRBV10-3 with TRBJ2-4; 11 bases line up with TRBD1. The specimen was blood. The CDR3 nucleotides are TGTGCCATCAGTGGGACAGGGGGCATCACGCAAAACATTCAGTACTTC. Amino acids: CAISGTGGITQNIQYF.